This T cell receptor (beta chain) emerged from a study of CD8+CD57+ T cells in acquired aplastic anemia. Before being chosen for sequencing, patients had shown CD8+CD57+ cell expansion by flow cytometry. Every patient had severe acquired aplastic anemia. Blood was sampled before the patients had received any therapy. CDR1 is SGDLS and CDR2 is YYNGEE in the germline V gene. The CDR3 spans 13 residues. V lost 0 bases and J lost 15, with 17 bases in between. The study profiled TCR beta VDJ and CDR3 using genomic DNA as template. TCRdb used MiXCR to reprocess the reads, holding one entry per CDR3 protein. The sample has 200,000 to 300,000 distinct CDR3 sequences, 70% to 85% seen once. Findings of the study overall: There were over 25 CD8+ CDR3 sequences that occurred in both patients and controls. Researchers reported that CD8+ Simpson's diversity was not significantly different in patients versus controls.

Details on this clonotype: Its antigen is still unknown.

Material for sequencing was sorted CD4+, CD8+, or CD8+CD57+ T cells (not recorded which) from PBMCs. This TCR came from a human donor with aplastic anemia. This chain uses TRBV9 with TRBJ2-3; unclear D gene. In DNA, the CDR3 is TGTGCCAGCAGCGTAGGGTCAGATACGCAGCATTATTTT. It yields the protein CASSVGSDTQHYF.